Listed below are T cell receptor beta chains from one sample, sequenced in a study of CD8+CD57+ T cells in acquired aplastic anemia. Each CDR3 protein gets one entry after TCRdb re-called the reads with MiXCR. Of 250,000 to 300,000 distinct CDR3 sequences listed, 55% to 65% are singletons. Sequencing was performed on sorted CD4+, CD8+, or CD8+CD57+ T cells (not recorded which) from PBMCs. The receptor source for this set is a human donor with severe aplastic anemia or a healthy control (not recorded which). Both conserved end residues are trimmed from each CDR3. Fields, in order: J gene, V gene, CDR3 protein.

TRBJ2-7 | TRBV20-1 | SAVWGLEQY
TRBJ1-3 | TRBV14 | ATSHLGGPTSGNTIY
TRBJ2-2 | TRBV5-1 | ASSLGLADTGELF
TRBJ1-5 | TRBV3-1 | ASSQVSNQPQH
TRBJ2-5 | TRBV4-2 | ASSQDGTGGQETQY
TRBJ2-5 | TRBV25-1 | ASSDEVDEETQY
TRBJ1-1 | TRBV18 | ASSPWGQNTEAF
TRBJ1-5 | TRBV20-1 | SAKVKGLGSNQPQH
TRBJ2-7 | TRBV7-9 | ASSLAVGQGWHEQY
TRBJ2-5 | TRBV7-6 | ASSRDRRLF
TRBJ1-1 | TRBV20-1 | RTTGGRHTEAF
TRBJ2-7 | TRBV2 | AISEQGGAKEQY
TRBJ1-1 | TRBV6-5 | ASSYSDVGTEAF
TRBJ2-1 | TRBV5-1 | ASSPRTSGDNEQF
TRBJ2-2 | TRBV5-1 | ASSNAGGRDTGELF
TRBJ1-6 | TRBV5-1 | ASSQRTGEPYSPLH
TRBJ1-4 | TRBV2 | ASGQGGEKLF
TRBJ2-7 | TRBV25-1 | ASSESGAADEQY
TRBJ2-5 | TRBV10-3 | AISGGQGETQY
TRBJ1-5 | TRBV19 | ASSIGFQSNQPQH
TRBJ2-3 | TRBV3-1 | ASSQAGYTDTQY
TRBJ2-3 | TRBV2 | ASSYSSLPSGSTDTQY
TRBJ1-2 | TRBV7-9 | ASSLQENYGYT
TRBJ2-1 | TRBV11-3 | ASGPKSGGLHEQF
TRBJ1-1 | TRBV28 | ASCMIGGNTEAF
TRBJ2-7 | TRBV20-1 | SARDHTSGNYEQY
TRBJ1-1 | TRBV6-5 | ASRAGTGYYIEAF
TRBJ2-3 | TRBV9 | ASSSQGVGTDTQY
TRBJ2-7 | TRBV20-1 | SATPTGVSYEQY
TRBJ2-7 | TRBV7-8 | ASRGGGLENEQY
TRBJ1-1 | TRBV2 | ASMATSGGAF
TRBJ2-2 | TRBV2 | ASSEMGGPGELF
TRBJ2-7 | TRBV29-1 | SVPTGDRTGEQY
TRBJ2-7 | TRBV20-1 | SAPGSSSYEQY
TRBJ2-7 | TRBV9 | ASSPTGGR
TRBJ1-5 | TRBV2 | ASRPGTTGQPQH
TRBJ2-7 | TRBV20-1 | SAGISGRAYEQY
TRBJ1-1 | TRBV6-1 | ASSEEARGEAF
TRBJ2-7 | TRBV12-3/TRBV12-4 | ASTLQGTYEQY
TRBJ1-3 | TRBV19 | ASSSGPSSGNTIY
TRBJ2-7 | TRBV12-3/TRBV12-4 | ASSQSTGGAASEQY
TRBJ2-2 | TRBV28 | ATSVWAGRNTGELF
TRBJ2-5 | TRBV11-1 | ASRVGQGYQETQY
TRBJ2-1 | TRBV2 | ASTAGLAGGFRYEQF
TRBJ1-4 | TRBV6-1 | ASSYLRGTNGKLF
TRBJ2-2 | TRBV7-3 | ASSLPPSGGAFGELF
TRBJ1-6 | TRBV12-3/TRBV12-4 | ASSLESGYNSPLH
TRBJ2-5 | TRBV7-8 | ASSLRQGFGETQY
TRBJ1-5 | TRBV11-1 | ASSQTDSNQPQH
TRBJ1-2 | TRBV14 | ASSQRGGYGYT
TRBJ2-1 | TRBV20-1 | SARDLAGNEQF
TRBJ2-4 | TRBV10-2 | ASSELINLAGRSNIQY
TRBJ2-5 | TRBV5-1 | ASSIGTGGRETQY
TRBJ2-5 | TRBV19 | ASGTTGGQETQY
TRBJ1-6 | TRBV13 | ASSLWGKSSPLH
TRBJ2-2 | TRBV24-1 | ATSEGGDTGELF
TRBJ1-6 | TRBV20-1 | SARHRRQVWCSPLH
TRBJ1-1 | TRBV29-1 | SVAGQGSSTEAF
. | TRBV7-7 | ASGDTQETQY